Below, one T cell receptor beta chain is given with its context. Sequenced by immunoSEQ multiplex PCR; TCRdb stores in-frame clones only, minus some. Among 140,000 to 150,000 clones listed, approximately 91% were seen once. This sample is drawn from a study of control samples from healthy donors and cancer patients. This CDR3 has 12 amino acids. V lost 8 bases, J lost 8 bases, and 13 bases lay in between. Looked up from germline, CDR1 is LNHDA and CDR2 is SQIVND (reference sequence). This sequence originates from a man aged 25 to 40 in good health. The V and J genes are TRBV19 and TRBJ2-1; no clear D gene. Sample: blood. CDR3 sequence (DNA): TGTGCCAGTCCAGGACCTGACGATGAGCAGTTCTTC. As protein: CASPGPDDEQFF.